These 30 T cell receptor beta chains share one sample of origin, sequenced in a study of vaccination effects on CD4 cells after COVID-19 (dated by TCRdb to between 2021 and 2024). Library preparation used the immunoSEQ multiplex PCR assay. TCRdb stores this immuneACCESS table with in-frame sequences only. Part of the clones is absent; in the studies checked, under half of the shortfall reflects unresolved V genes, and no reason is known for the rest. The sample yields tens of thousands of clones; 77% were counted once. The ten most abundant clones make up approximately 2% of the sample. Which antigens these TCRs recognize remains unknown. After approximately 11 days of culture, CD4+ T cells were isolated with the EasySep CD4+ T cell isolation kit. The material was CD4+ T cells from PBMCs cultured without peptide, obtained before COVID-19 vaccination. Source of these receptors: a human donor who received a COVID-19 vaccine.

This clone has only a few counts. The V call is TRBV5-1, the J call TRBJ1-1; possible D gene TRBD1, 5 bases. The germline V and J ends were trimmed by 0 bases and 1 base, with 7 bases remaining between them. CDR3 length: 14 residues. Per the germline V gene, CDR1 is SGHRS and CDR2 is YFSETQ. The CDR3 nucleotides read TGCGCCAGCAGCTTGGCCGGGGGGAACACTGAAGCTTTCTTT. It yields the protein CASSLAGGNTEAFF.

The rearrangement links TRBV5-1 to TRBJ1-2; maybe TRBD1 (5 bases). The CDR3 contains 13 residues. V shed 2 bases and J shed 8 bases, with 13 bases lying between them. Germline V lookup: CDR1 SGHRS, CDR2 YFSETQ. The CDR3 DNA sequence: TGCGCCAGCAGCTTCTTCGGGGCGATCGGCTACACCTTC. Translation gives CASSFFGAIGYTF.

V is TRBV6-2 or TRBV6-3 and J is TRBJ1-4; 9 nucleotides match TRBD1. The germline V gene encodes CDR1 MNHEY and CDR2 SVGEGT. With 5 bases clipped from V and 8 bases from J, the junction kept 12 bases outside the gene matches. The CDR3 spans 16 residues. CDR3 in amino acids: CASSTQAGTGQEKLFF. The CDR3 bases are TGTGCCAGCAGTACCCAGGCCGGGACAGGGCAGGAAAAACTGTTTTTT.

This chain links TRBV24-1 with TRBJ2-1; 10 bases are a match to TRBD1. V gave up 3 bases and J gave up 4 bases; unmatched junction bases: 8. Germline CDR1 and CDR2: KGHDR and SFDVKD. This CDR3 contains 17 residues. The CDR3 bases are TGTGCCACCAGTGATAGGACAGGGGGGGGCATATACAATGAGCAGTTCTTC. Its protein is CATSDRTGGGIYNEQFF.

The genes are TRBV2 and TRBJ2-3, with a weak D call TRBD2 (6 bases). The germline V gene encodes CDR1 SNHLY and CDR2 FYNNEI. The CDR3 is made up of 15 amino acids. V shed 8 bases and J shed 2 bases, with 17 bases lying between them. This chain's CDR3 is CASATHGGNTDTQYF. CDR3 coding DNA: TGTGCCAGCGCCACCCACGGCGGGAACACAGATACGCAGTATTTT.

CDR3 in amino acids: CASSIFGEYGYTF. CDR3 coding DNA: TGTGCCAGTAGTATTTTCGGCGAATATGGCTACACCTTC. This chain joins TRBV19 and TRBJ1-2; D gene uncertain. The V gene's germline CDR1 is LNHDA and CDR2 SQIVND (reference sequence). The CDR3 spans 13 residues. Trimming took off 3 bases at V and 5 bases at J, with 10 bases between the two ends. Complete variable domain (other parts from reference TRBV19 and TRBJ1-2): DGGITQSPKYLFRKEGQNVTLSCEQNLNHDAMYWYRQDPGQGLRLIYYSQIVNDFQKGDIAEGYSVSREKKESFPLTVTSAQKNPTAFYLCASSIFGEYGYTFGSGTRLTVV.

The chain has TRBV7-3 and TRBJ2-3; 8 bases fit TRBD1. CDR3 size: 14 residues. CDR1 is SGHTA and CDR2 is FQGTGA in the germline V gene. V was pared by 5 bases and J by 4 bases, with 5 bases of the junction left unmatched. The chain's CDR3 is CASSVQGGPDTQYF. The CDR3 region has the DNA TGTGCCAGCAGCGTACAGGGGGGCCCAGATACGCAGTATTTT.

This clone was picked up one time. The CDR3 protein is CASSSTSLETQYF. CDR3 DNA: TGTGCCAGCAGCTCTACTAGCCTTGAGACCCAGTACTTC. The chain combines TRBV7-2 with TRBJ2-5, with a tentative D call TRBD2 (6 bases). Germline CDR1 reads SGHTA; CDR2 reads FQGNSA. This CDR3 contains 13 residues. The V end lost 4 bases, the J end lost 5 bases, and 11 bases lay between the germline ends.

V gene TRBV7-3 combines with J gene TRBJ2-3, with 8 bases matching TRBD2. Germline lookup yields CDR1 SGHTA and CDR2 FQGTGA. The CDR3 extends over 14 amino acids. V lost 2 bases to trimming and J lost 6 bases; unmatched junction nucleotides: 4. The CDR3 here is CASSLAGGSDTQYF. The CDR3 DNA follows: TGTGCCAGCAGCTTAGCGGGGGGTTCGGATACGCAGTATTTT. Using reference TRBV7-3 and TRBJ2-3 for the parts outside the CDR3, the full variable domain is GAGVSQTPSNKVTEKGKYVELRCDPISGHTALYWYRQSLGQGPEFLIYFQGTGAADDSGLPNDRFFAVRPEGSVSTLKIQRTERGDSAVYLCASSLAGGSDTQYFGPGTRLTVL.

J is TRBJ2-7 and V is TRBV4-1; D remains ambiguous. Germline V lookup: CDR1 MGHRA, CDR2 YSYEKL. Trimming took off 0 bases at V and 0 bases at J, with 6 bases between the two ends. This CDR3 is built from 14 residues. DNA for the CDR3: TGCGCCAGCAGCCAAGAGAAGTTCTCCTACGAGCAGTACGTC. The encoded protein is CASSQEKFSYEQYV.

The rearrangement joins TRBV10-3 to TRBJ2-7; TRBD1 matches at 7 bases. CDR3 length: 12 residues. J lost 6 bases, V lost 11 bases, and 10 bases had no gene match. Germline CDR1 and CDR2: ENHRY and SYGVKD. Written as DNA, the CDR3 is TGTGCCGCCCGAACTTCAGGGGGCGAGCAGTACGTC. It is translated as CAARTSGGEQYV.

The rearrangement joins TRBV12-3 or TRBV12-4 to TRBJ1-1, with D hard to call. V shed 3 bases and J shed 6 bases, with 8 bases lying between them. The CDR3 consists of 12 residues. CDR3 in amino acids: CASSFSGSEAFF. CDR3 coding DNA: TGTGCCAGCAGTTTCTCGGGGTCTGAAGCTTTCTTT.

This clone was detected only a few times. The chain joins TRBV11-2 to TRBJ1-2, with 8 positions matching TRBD1. The CDR3 totals 14 residues. Germline lookup yields CDR1 SGHAT and CDR2 FQNNGV. V gave up 5 bases and J gave up 8 bases; unmatched junction bases: 10. The CDR3 loop reads CASSLRTGRGGYTF. Here the CDR3 DNA reads TGTGCCAGCAGCCTACGGACAGGGAGAGGCGGCTACACCTTC.

V usage is TRBV5-1 and J usage is TRBJ2-3; D is ambiguous. Per the germline V gene, CDR1 is SGHRS and CDR2 is YFSETQ. Trimming shortened V by 4 bases and J by 2 bases, and 8 bases separated the two germline ends. The CDR3 runs to 13 residues. CDR3 nucleotide sequence: TGCGCCAGCAGCAGCTCACCCACAGATACGCAGTATTTT. It encodes CASSSSPTDTQYF.

The V and J genes are TRBV19 and TRBJ1-2; 10 bases are shared with TRBD1. The germline V gene has CDR1 LNHDA and CDR2 SQIVND (reference sequence). The J segment lost 3 bases and the V segment lost 6 bases, leaving 7 bases of the junction unmatched. The CDR3 has 15 amino acids. The CDR3 spells CASRPGTGADYGYTF. The CDR3 nucleotides read TGTGCCAGTAGACCCGGGACAGGGGCCGACTATGGCTACACCTTC.

The genes are TRBV10-2 and TRBJ2-3; D is unresolved. Trimming stripped 1 base from V and 3 bases from J, with 11 bases between. Germline V gene lookup returns CDR1 WSHSY and CDR2 SAAADI. The CDR3 consists of 15 residues. CDR3 amino acids: CASSEWSGSTDTQYF. CDR3 DNA sequence: TGCGCCAGCAGTGAGTGGTCCGGGTCTACAGATACGCAGTATTTT.

This chain links TRBV18 with TRBJ2-1; unclear D gene. Looked up from germline, CDR1 is KGHSH and CDR2 is LQKENI. This CDR3 is built from 13 residues. V shed 6 bases and J shed 5 bases, with 11 bases lying between them. The CDR3 protein is CASSASVDNEQFF. The CDR3 DNA reads TGTGCCAGCTCGGCCTCTGTGGACAATGAGCAGTTCTTC.

The rearrangement links TRBV7-6 to TRBJ2-1; 11 bases align to TRBD2. Per germline, CDR1 SGHVS and CDR2 FNYEAQ. The CDR3 has 15 residues. V shed 1 base and J 4 bases; nucleotides not matched to a gene: 0. CDR3 bases: TGTGCCAGCAGCTTAGTAGCGGGGGGGTACAATGAGCAGTTCTTC. It is translated as CASSLVAGGYNEQFF.

DNA of the CDR3: TGTGCCAGCAGTTACCAACGTACCAATCAGCCCCAGCATTTT. Protein sequence: CASSYQRTNQPQHF. The chain couples TRBV6-6 to TRBJ1-5; D gene ambiguous. Looked up from germline, CDR1 is MNHNY and CDR2 is SVGAGI (reference sequence). Trimming left V 2 bases short and J 3 bases short, with 8 bases between. The CDR3 loop spans 14 amino acids.

V and J are TRBV5-1 and TRBJ2-5; maybe TRBD1 (8 bases). In germline, CDR1 is SGHRS, CDR2 YFSETQ. The CDR3 runs 16 residues. Trimming pared 4 bases from V and 5 bases from J, leaving 21 bases between. Here the CDR3 DNA reads TGCGCCAGCAGCCGAGATGGACAGGGAGGGGAGGAGACCCAGTACTTC. The encoded protein is CASSRDGQGGEETQYF.

The rearrangement joins TRBV5-3 to TRBJ2-7, with 11 nucleotides matching TRBD1. TRBV5-3 is treated as an ORF (open reading frame) with a function not yet certain. CDR3 length: 14 amino acids. V was pared by 4 bases and J by 5 bases, with 5 bases of the junction left unmatched. CDR3 amino acids: CARSLDRGRDEQYV. Here the CDR3 DNA reads TGTGCCAGAAGCCTGGACAGGGGGCGAGACGAGCAGTACGTC.

The chain uses TRBV14 and TRBJ2-5; D unresolved. Deletions cut 1 base from V and 4 bases from J, with 19 bases between. This CDR3 is 17 amino acids long. The V gene's germline CDR1 is SGHDN and CDR2 FVKESK. The CDR3 sequence is CASSQGGMVGSTETQYF. The CDR3 DNA follows: TGTGCCAGCAGCCAAGGAGGAATGGTGGGGTCGACAGAGACCCAGTACTTC. The full variable domain, its missing parts supplied by reference TRBV14 and TRBJ2-5, is EAGVTQFPSHSVIEKGQTVTLRCDPISGHDNLYWYRRVMGKEIKFLLHFVKESKQDESGMPNNRFLAERTGGTYSTLKVQPAELEDSGVYFCASSQGGMVGSTETQYFGPGTRLLVL.

The chain combines TRBV28 with TRBJ1-4; TRBD1 is a possible D gene (5 bases). Germline V gene sequence: CDR1 MDHEN, CDR2 SYDVKM. There are 12 residues in the CDR3. V shed 5 bases and J shed 8 bases, with 9 bases lying between them. The CDR3 region is CASSGTPEKLFF. DNA of the CDR3: TGTGCCAGCAGTGGGACTCCGGAAAAACTGTTTTTT.

This clone has only a few counts. Other DNA variants within this sample encode the same CDR3. Here the CDR3 reads CASRGQGYSPLHF. CDR3 in DNA: TGTGCCAGCAGAGGACAGGGATATTCACCCCTCCACTTT. V and J are TRBV6-5 and TRBJ1-6; 8 bases fit TRBD1. The CDR3 spans 13 residues. Germline V gene sequence: CDR1 MNHEY, CDR2 SVGAGI. The V segment lost 6 bases and the J segment 8 bases; nucleotides outside the gene matches: 3.

The CDR3 here is CASSTEGATNEKLFF. The DNA for the CDR3 is TGCGCCAGCAGCACCGAGGGGGCAACTAATGAAAAACTGTTTTTT. The chain recombines TRBV5-1 with TRBJ1-4; weak D call: TRBD1 (6 bases). CDR3 length: 15 amino acids. Trimming removed 4 bases from V and 0 bases from J, with 10 bases in between. CDR1 SGHRS and CDR2 YFSETQ come from the germline V gene.

This chain connects TRBV7-9 to TRBJ1-5; D uncertain. The length of the CDR3 is 13 residues. Germline V lookup: CDR1 SEHNR, CDR2 FQNEAQ (reference sequence). V lost 1 base and J 6 bases, leaving 7 bases between the germline ends. CDR3 DNA: TGTGCCAGCAGCTTAGGTCCTTTTCAGCCCCAGCATTTT. Protein product: CASSLGPFQPQHF.

This clone has a single count. The rearrangement links TRBV30 to TRBJ2-3; D remains ambiguous. Germline V gene lookup returns CDR1 GTSNPN and CDR2 SVGIG (reference sequence). The CDR3 totals 13 residues. The V end was cut by 3 bases, the J end by 1 base, with 8 bases between. CDR3 in amino acids: CAWSESRTDTQYF. CDR3 nucleotides: TGTGCCTGGAGCGAAAGCCGCACAGATACGCAGTATTTT.

On this clone: Additional DNA sequences in this sample encode the identical CDR3. The CDR3 is CASSLTGGEETQYF. The DNA of the CDR3 is TGCGCCAGCAGCTTGACGGGGGGGGAGGAGACCCAGTACTTC. V and J are TRBV5-1 and TRBJ2-5; 8 bases agree with TRBD2. The germline CDR1 and CDR2 sequences are SGHRS and YFSETQ. V was clipped by 1 base and J by 5 bases; unmatched bases: 4. The CDR3 has 14 amino acids.

The chain has TRBV18 and TRBJ1-1, with D unresolved. Germline V gene sequence: CDR1 KGHSH, CDR2 LQKENI. V lost 6 bases and J 0 bases, leaving 14 bases between the germline ends. The CDR3 has 15 residues. CDR3 in DNA: TGTGCCAGCTCCAGTTTACAGAGCATGAACACTGAAGCTTTCTTT. This sequence encodes CASSSLQSMNTEAFF.

The rearrangement links TRBV5-1 to TRBJ1-2, with a tentative D call TRBD1 (6 bases). The CDR3 runs 17 residues. Germline CDR1 is SGHRS and CDR2 is YFSETQ. The V and J ends lost 4 bases and 7 bases respectively, with 26 bases between them. The CDR3 here is CASSPGHYIVESGGYTF. CDR3 coding DNA: TGCGCCAGCAGCCCGGGACATTATATAGTCGAATCTGGTGGCTACACCTTC.